This TCR beta chain derives from a study of regulatory dendritic cells for organ transplantation. Study conclusions and caveats: Mature dendritic cells appeared to drive more memory CD8+ clonal expansion than regulatory ones.

On this clone: Its target is unknown.

Germline CDR1 MNHEY, CDR2 SVGAGI. Trimming removed 7 bases at V and 5 bases at J, with 13 bases between. This CDR3 contains 13 residues. Some clones are missing from TCRdb's copy, which holds only in-frame ones; the method was immunoSEQ multiplex PCR. Of 25,000 or so clones listed, 80% to 85% are singletons. Source material: naive CD4+ T cells from blood. Subset defined: CD45RA+ naive T cells. The TCR sequence derives from a human donor in good health. The rearrangement uses TRBV6-5 and TRBJ2-3; D possibly corresponds to TRBD2 (5 bases). CDR3 nucleotides: TGTGCCAGCACCTCGGGGAGTTTAGATACGCAGTATTTT. It yields the protein CASTSGSLDTQYF.